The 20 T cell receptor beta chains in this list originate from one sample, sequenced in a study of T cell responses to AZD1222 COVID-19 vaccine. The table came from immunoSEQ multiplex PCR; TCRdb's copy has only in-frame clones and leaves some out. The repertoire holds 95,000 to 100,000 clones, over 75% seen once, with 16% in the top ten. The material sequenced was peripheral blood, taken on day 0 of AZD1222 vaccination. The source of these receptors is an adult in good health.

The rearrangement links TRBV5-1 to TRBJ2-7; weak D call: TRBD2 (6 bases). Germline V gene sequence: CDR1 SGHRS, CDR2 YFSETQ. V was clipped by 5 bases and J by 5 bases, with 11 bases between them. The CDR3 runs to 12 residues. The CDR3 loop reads CASREAGNEQYF. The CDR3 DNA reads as TGCGCCAGCAGAGAGGCGGGAAACGAGCAGTACTTC.

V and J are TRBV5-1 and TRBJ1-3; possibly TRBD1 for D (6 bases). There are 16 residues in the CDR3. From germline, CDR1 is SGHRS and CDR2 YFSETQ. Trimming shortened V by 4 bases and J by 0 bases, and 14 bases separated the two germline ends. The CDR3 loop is CASSTQSRGSGNTIYF. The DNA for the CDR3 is TGCGCCAGCAGCACGCAAAGCAGGGGCTCTGGAAACACCATATATTTT.

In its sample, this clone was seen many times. This CDR3 reads CASSDSSRGLDNQPQHF. The CDR3 nucleotides read TGTGCCAGCAGTGACTCCTCGCGGGGACTAGACAATCAGCCCCAGCATTTT. This chain connects TRBV2 to TRBJ1-5, with D tentatively TRBD1 (5 bases). Looked up from germline, CDR1 is SNHLY and CDR2 is FYNNEI. This CDR3 comprises 17 residues. V dropped 3 bases and J dropped 3 bases, with 18 bases sitting between them.

This CDR3 is CASSPDRGDSPLHF. The CDR3 DNA reads as TGTGCCAGCAGCCCGGACAGGGGGGACTCACCCCTCCACTTT. The chain joins TRBV7-9 to TRBJ1-6; 10 bases are a match to TRBD1. Germline assignment: CDR1 SEHNR and CDR2 FQNEAQ (reference sequence). After removal of 5 bases from V and 10 bases from J, the junction contained 5 bases not matched to a gene. This CDR3 region has 14 residues.

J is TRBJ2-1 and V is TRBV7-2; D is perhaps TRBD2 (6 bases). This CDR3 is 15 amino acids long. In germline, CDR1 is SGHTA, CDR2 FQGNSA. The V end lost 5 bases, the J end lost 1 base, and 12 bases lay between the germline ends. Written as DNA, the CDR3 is TGTGCCAGCAGCCTCCGGGACTTGTCCTACAATGAGCAGTTCTTC. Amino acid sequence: CASSLRDLSYNEQFF.

CDR3 coding DNA: TGTGCCAGCAGCTTTTTAAACACCGGGGAGCTGTTTTTT. Translation gives CASSFLNTGELFF. The chain has TRBV7-3 and TRBJ2-2; D gene ambiguous. The CDR3 sequence is 13 residues long. Trimming stripped 3 bases from V and 2 bases from J, with 4 bases between. Germline values: CDR1 SGHTA, CDR2 FQGTGA.

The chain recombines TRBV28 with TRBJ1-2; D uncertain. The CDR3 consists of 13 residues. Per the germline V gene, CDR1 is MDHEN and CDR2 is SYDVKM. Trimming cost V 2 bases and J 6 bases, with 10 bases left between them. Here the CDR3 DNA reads TGTGCCAGCAGTTTAAAAGACGTTGATGGCTACACCTTC. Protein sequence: CASSLKDVDGYTF.

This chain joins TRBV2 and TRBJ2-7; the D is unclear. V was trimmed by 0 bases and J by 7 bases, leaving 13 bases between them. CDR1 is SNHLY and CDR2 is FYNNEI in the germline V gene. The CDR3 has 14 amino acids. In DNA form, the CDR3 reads TGTGCCAGCAGTGAAGCGGTCCGAAACGGGGAGCAGTACTTC. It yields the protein CASSEAVRNGEQYF.

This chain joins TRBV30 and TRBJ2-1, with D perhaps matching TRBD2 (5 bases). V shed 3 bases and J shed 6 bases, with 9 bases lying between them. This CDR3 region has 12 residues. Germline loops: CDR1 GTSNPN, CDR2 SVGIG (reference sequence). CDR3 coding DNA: TGTGCCTGGAGGGGAGAAGGCAATGAGCAGTTCTTC. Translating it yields CAWRGEGNEQFF.

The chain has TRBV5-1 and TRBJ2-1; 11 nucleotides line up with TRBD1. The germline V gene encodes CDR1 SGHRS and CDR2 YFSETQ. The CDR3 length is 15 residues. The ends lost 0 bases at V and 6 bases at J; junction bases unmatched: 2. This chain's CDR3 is CASSLEGTGGNEQFF. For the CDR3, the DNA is TGCGCCAGCAGCTTGGAAGGGACAGGGGGCAATGAGCAGTTCTTC.

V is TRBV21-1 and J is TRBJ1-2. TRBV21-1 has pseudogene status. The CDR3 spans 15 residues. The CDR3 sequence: CASPRGGSLPYGYTF. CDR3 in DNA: TGTGCCAGCCCACGCGGGGGGTCGTTGCCCTATGGCTACACCTTC.

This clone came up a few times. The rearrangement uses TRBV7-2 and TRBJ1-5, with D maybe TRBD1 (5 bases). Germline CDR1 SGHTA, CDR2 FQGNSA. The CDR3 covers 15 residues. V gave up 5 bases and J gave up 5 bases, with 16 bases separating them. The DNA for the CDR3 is TGTGCCAGCAGCCCTCAACCGGGACTGGATCAGCCCCAGCATTTT. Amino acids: CASSPQPGLDQPQHF.

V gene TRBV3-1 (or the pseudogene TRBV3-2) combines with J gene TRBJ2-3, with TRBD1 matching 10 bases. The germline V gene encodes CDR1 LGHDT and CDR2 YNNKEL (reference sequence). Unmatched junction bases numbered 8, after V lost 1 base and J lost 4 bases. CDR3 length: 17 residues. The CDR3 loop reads CASSQGMPGQGSDTQYF. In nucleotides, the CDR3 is TGTGCCAGCAGCCAAGGGATGCCGGGACAGGGGTCAGATACGCAGTATTTT.

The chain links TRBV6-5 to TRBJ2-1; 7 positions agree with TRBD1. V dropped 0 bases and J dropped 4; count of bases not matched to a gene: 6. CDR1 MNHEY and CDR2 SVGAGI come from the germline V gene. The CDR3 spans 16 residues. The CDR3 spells CASSYSSRGPYNEQFF. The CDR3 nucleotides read TGTGCCAGCAGTTACTCGAGTAGGGGGCCTTACAATGAGCAGTTCTTC.

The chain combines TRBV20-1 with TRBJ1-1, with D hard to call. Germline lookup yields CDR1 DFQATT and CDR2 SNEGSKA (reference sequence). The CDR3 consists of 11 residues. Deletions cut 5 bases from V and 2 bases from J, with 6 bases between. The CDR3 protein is CSALLNTEAFF. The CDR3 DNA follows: TGCAGTGCTCTTCTAAACACTGAAGCTTTCTTT.

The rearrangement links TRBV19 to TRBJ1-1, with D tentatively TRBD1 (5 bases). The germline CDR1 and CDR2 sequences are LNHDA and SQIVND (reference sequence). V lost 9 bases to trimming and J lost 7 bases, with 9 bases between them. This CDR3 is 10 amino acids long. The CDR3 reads CASGGFEAFF. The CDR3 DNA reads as TGTGCCAGCGGGGGATTTGAAGCTTTCTTT.

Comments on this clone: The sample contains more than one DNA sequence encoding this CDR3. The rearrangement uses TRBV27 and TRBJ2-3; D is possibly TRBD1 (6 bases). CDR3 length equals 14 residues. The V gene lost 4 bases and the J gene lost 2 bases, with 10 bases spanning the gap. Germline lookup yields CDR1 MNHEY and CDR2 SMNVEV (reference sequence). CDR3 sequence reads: CASSWQGYTDTQYF. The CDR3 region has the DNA TGTGCCAGCAGTTGGCAGGGGTACACAGATACGCAGTATTTT.

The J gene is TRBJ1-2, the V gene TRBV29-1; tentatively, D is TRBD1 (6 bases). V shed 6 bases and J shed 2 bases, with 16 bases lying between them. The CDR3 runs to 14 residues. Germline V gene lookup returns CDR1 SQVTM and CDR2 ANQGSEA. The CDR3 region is CSVRDRHKNYGYTF. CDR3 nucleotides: TGCAGCGTGAGAGACAGGCACAAAAACTATGGCTACACCTTC. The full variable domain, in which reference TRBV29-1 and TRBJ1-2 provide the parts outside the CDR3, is SAVISQKPSRDICQRGTSLTIQCQVDSQVTMMFWYRQQPGQSLTLIATANQGSEATYESGFVIDKFPISRPNLTFSTLTVSNMSPEDSSIYLCSVRDRHKNYGYTFGSGTRLTVV.

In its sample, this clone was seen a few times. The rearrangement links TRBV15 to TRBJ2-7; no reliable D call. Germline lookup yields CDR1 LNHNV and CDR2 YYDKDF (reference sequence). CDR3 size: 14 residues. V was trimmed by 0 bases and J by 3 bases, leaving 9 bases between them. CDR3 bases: TGTGCCACCAGCAGAGATCCGGTCGGCTACGAGCAGTACTTC. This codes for CATSRDPVGYEQYF.

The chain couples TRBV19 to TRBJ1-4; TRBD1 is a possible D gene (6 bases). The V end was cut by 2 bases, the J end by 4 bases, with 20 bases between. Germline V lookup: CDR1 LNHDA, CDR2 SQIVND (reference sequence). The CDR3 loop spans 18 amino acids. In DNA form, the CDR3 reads TGTGCCAGTAGTATAATGGACAGCATATTTTCGCATAATGAAAAACTGTTTTTT. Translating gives CASSIMDSIFSHNEKLFF.